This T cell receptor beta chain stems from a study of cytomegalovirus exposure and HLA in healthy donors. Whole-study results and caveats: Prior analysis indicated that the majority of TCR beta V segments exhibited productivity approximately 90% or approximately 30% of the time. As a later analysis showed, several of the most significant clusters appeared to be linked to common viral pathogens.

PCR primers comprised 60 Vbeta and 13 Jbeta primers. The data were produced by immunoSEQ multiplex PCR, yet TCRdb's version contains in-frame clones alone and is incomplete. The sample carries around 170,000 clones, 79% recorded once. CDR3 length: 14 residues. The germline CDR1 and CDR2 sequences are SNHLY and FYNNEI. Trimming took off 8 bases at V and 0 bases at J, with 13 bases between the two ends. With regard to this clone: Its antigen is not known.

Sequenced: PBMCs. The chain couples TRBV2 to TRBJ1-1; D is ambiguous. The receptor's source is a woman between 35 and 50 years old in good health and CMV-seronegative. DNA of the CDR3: TGTGCCAGCTTGGAGGCGAGGTTGAACACTGAAGCTTTCTTT. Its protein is CASLEARLNTEAFF.